This TCR beta chain was sequenced for a study of OX40 agonist ivuxolimab in advanced cancers. Study results and caveats: On average, CD8+ T cells showed a greater number of expanded clones than CD4+. Some of the nonresponding patients also showed low levels of normalized T-cell clonal expansion.

Comments on this clone: Its antigen is unidentified.

TCRdb's copy holds only in-frame clones and misses some; the assay was immunoSEQ multiplex PCR. This table holds 72,000 or so clones, 81% found once. Deletions cut 7 bases from V and 4 bases from J, with 8 bases between. The CDR3 consists of 11 residues. From germline, CDR1 is MNHEY and CDR2 SVGAGI. The chain combines TRBV6-5 with TRBJ2-7; D call uncertain. The receptor comes from an adult with an advanced solid tumor such as melanoma, head and neck, liver or kidney cancer. The material sequenced was CD4+ or CD8+ T cells sorted from blood, taken in a trial of the OX40 agonist ivuxolimab. CDR3: CASNREYEQYF. CDR3 DNA sequence: TGTGCCAGCAATCGTGAATACGAGCAGTACTTC.